The TCR beta chain under discussion was sequenced for a study of blood T cell repertoires in COVID-19. This CDR3 comprises 16 residues. Germline-derived CDR1 and CDR2 are ENHRY and SYGVKD. V shed 3 bases and J shed 0 bases, with 12 bases lying between them. The data were produced by immunoSEQ multiplex PCR, yet TCRdb's version contains in-frame clones alone and is incomplete. Of about 38,000 clones in the sample, 85% to 90% were seen once. V usage is TRBV10-3 and J usage is TRBJ2-1, with a possible D match to TRBD2 (5 bases). The source is a man aged 55 to 70 with active or convalescent COVID-19. The sample comprised peripheral blood. As DNA, the CDR3 is TGTGCCATCAGTGACCGTACTAGAGTCTCCTACAATGAGCAGTTCTTC. It codes for CAISDRTRVSYNEQFF.